This TCR beta chain was obtained from a study of spatial heterogeneity in lung cancer. The junction had 2 bases not matched to a gene; V was cut back by 3 bases and J by 5 bases. CDR1 and CDR2 (germline): KGHSH, LQKENI. This CDR3 has 13 amino acids. Every TCR cDNA molecule bore a unique molecular identifier. TCRdb ran MiXCR on the 5' RACE reads and lists one entry per CDR3 protein. The sample has more than 95,000 distinct CDR3 sequences; less than 15% are singletons. Noted time point: blood at routine non-recurrence follow-up after resection. The study sequenced unsorted whole RNA from tumor, nontumor lung or frozen PBMC.

The starting material was PBMCs, obtained at follow-up. This TCR derives from a male donor with early-stage non-small cell lung cancer. The rearrangement uses TRBV18 and TRBJ2-7; 9 positions agree with TRBD1. The CDR3 reads CASSPRDRDEQYF. The DNA for the CDR3 is TGTGCCAGCTCACCGAGGGACAGGGACGAGCAGTACTTC.